The T cell receptor beta chain described here comes from a study of CD8 T cells in Susac syndrome. Sequencing of TCR beta was undertaken in CD8+ and CD4+ T cells derived from blood. Purification of the CD8+ and CD4+ T cells relied on negative isolation, and TEMRA cells underwent FACS enrichment. Notes on the study in general: As acknowledged by the study, its TCR sequencing and HLA analysis included a relatively small number of individuals.

The germline CDR1 and CDR2 sequences are SQVTM and ANQGSEA. Germline trimming cut 7 bases from V and 7 bases from J; bases unmatched to any gene: 9. The length of the CDR3 is 13 residues. In regard to this clonotype: Its antigen is still unknown.

Random hexamers were used to reverse transcribe the RNA input (about 0.5 to 1 ug). MiXCR was run by TCRdb on the immunoSEQ multiplex PCR reads, yielding one entry per CDR3 protein. Here the sample spans around 130,000 distinct CDR3 sequences, approximately 95% being singletons. The clonotype comes from a human donor with multiple sclerosis. V gene TRBV29-1 combines with J gene TRBJ2-7; 11 bases are a match to TRBD1. What was sequenced was CD4+ T cells from PBMCs. CDR3 residues: CSASGQGAGEQYF. The DNA of the CDR3 is TGCAGCGCTTCCGGACAGGGGGCAGGGGAGCAGTACTTC.